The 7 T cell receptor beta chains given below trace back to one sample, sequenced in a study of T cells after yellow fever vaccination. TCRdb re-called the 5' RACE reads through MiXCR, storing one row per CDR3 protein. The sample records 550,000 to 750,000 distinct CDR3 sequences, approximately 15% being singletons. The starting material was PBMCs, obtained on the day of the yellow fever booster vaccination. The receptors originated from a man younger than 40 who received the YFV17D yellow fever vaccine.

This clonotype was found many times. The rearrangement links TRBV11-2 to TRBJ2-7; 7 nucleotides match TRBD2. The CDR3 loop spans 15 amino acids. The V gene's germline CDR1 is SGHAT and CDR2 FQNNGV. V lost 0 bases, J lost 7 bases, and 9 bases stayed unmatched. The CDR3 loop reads CASSLDTWEGGEQYF. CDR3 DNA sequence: TGTGCCAGCAGCTTAGATACGTGGGAGGGAGGAGAGCAGTACTTC.

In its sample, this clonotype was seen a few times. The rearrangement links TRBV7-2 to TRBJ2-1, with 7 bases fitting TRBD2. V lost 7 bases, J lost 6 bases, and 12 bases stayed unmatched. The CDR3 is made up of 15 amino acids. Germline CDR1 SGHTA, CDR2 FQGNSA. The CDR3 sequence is CASTPGPGGINEQFF. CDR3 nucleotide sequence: TGTGCCAGCACCCCAGGGCCGGGAGGTATCAATGAGCAGTTCTTC. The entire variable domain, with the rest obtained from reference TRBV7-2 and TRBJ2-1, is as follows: GAGVSQSPSNKVTEKGKDVELRCDPISGHTALYWYRQSLGQGLEFLIYFQGNSAPDKSGLPSDRFSAERTGGSVSTLTIQRTQQEDSAVYLCASTPGPGGINEQFFGPGTRLTVL.

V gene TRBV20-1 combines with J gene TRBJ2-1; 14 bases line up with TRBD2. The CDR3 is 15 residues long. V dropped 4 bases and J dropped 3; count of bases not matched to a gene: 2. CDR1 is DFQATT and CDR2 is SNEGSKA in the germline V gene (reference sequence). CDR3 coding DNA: TGCAGTGCTACCGGGACTAGCGGGAGCTACAATGAGCAGTTCTTC. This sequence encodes CSATGTSGSYNEQFF.

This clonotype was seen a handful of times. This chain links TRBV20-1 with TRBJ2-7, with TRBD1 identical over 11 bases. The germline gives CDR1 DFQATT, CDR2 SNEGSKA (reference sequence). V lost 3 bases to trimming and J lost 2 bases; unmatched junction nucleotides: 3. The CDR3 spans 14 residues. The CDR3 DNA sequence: TGCAGTGCTAGTGGGACAGGGGGGACCTACGAGCAGTACTTC. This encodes CSASGTGGTYEQYF.

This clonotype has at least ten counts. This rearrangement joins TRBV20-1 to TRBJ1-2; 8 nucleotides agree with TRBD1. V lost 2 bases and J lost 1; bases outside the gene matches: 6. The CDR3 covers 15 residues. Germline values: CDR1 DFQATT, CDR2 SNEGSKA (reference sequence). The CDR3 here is CSARNPGQDNYGYTF. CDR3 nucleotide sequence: TGCAGTGCTAGAAACCCGGGACAGGATAACTATGGCTACACCTTC.

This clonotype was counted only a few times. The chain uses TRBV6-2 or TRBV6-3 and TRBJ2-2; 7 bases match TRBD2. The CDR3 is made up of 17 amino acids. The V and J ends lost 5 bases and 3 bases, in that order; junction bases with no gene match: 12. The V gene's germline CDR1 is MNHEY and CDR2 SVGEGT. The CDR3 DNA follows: TGTGCCAGCAGTAATCCGGGACTACGCGAGGACACCGGGGAGCTGTTTTTT. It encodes CASSNPGLREDTGELFF.

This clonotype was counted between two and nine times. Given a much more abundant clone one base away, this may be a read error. The CDR3 bases are TGTGCCAGCAGCATGGTGAACACTGAAGCTTTCTTT. Its protein is CASSMVNTEAFF. The rearrangement joins TRBV7-9 to TRBJ1-1; D is unresolved. CDR1 is SEHNR, CDR2 FQNEAQ, per germline (reference sequence). This CDR3 spans 12 amino acids. Trimming removed 5 bases at V and 0 bases at J, with 4 bases between.